The T cell receptor (beta chain) described here comes from a study of immune heterogeneity within non-small cell lung tumors. Overall study results and limits: Local T-cell clonality tracked moderately but significantly with local tumor mutational burden, giving an R of approximately 0.36.

The sample holds many counts of this clonotype. Antigen specificity is unknown. For the TCR beta CDR3, multiplex PCR with 32 V and 13 J primers performed the amplification. Each CDR3 protein is one row after TCRdb ran MiXCR on the multiplex PCR reads. Of more than 9,000 distinct CDR3 sequences listed, roughly 30% were seen once; the top ten hold about 19%. Germline V gene sequence: CDR1 MDHEN, CDR2 SYDVKM. The CDR3 has 13 residues. Between the trimmed V and J ends, which lost 3 bases and 9 bases, there was a span of 15 bases. Bulk tumor genomic DNA served as template, at 550 to 700 ng per sample. Widely spaced biopsies, several per primary tumor, were obtained at surgery. Each patient presented with untreated, newly diagnosed non-small cell lung cancer and received curative surgery.

This clonotype was sampled from a woman aged 45-59 years with non-small cell lung cancer. The rearrangement links TRBV28 to TRBJ2-7; D gene uncertain. Sequencing was done on a sample of lung tumor tissue. CDR3 in amino acids: CASSFDWPLRQYF. In DNA, the CDR3 is TGTGCCAGCAGTTTTGACTGGCCTCTTCGGCAGTACTTC.